This passage covers 22 T cell receptor beta chains from one sample sequenced in a study of blood T cells in healthy people across ages. Using a J-beta primer mix together with a sample-barcoded 5' primer, a second PCR was run for 7 to 11 cycles. Each CDR3 protein gets one entry after TCRdb re-called the 5' RACE reads with MiXCR. The profile shows over 1,300,000 distinct CDR3 sequences, approximately 63% of them singletons. The sequenced sample consisted of blood. The receptors were sampled from a man aged 18 to 35 in good health.

This rearrangement joins TRBV7-9 to TRBJ2-5; no reliable D call. The CDR3 consists of 12 residues. Trimming stripped 10 bases from V and 4 bases from J, with 13 bases between. The germline gives CDR1 SEHNR, CDR2 FQNEAQ (reference sequence). The CDR3, as DNA: TGTGCCACTACGACCGGACCAGAGACCCAGTACTTC. Translated, it gives CATTTGPETQYF.

A few counts support this clonotype. The V gene is TRBV12-3 or TRBV12-4, the J gene TRBJ2-7; TRBD2 matches at 14 bases. V gave up 5 bases and J gave up 3 bases; unmatched junction bases: 3. This CDR3 region has 15 residues. The CDR3 spells CASSVTSGRGYEQYF. CDR3 DNA sequence: TGTGCCAGCAGTGTGACTAGCGGGAGGGGCTACGAGCAGTACTTC.

This clonotype was seen only once. The chain recombines TRBV4-2 with TRBJ1-1; D perhaps matches TRBD1 (6 bases). This CDR3 is 13 amino acids long. V was cut by 1 base and J by 8 bases, with 11 bases left in between. CDR1 is LGHNA and CDR2 is YNFKEQ in the germline V gene. In DNA, the CDR3 is TGTGCCAGCAGCCAAGTCTTTGGGACAGAAGCTTTCTTT. It encodes CASSQVFGTEAFF.

In DNA, the CDR3 is TGTGCCAGCAGCCCCCCCCGGGTGCTCAATGAGCAGTTCTTC. Protein sequence: CASSPPRVLNEQFF. The chain combines TRBV7-9 with TRBJ2-1; D unresolved. V lost 5 bases and J lost 6, with 14 bases in between. Germline CDR1 and CDR2: SEHNR and FQNEAQ (reference sequence). This CDR3 contains 14 residues.

J is TRBJ1-4 and V is TRBV28; 8 nucleotides align to TRBD1. The germline V gene encodes CDR1 MDHEN and CDR2 SYDVKM. With 5 bases clipped from V and 6 bases from J, the junction kept 8 bases outside the gene matches. This CDR3 is 15 amino acids long. CDR3 coding DNA: TGTGCCAGCAGTCGTTACGGGACAGGAGATGAAAAACTGTTTTTT. Protein sequence: CASSRYGTGDEKLFF. Variable domain in full (rest from reference TRBV28 and TRBJ1-4): DVKVTQSSRYLVKRTGEKVFLECVQDMDHENMFWYRQDPGLGLRLIYFSYDVKMKEKGDIPEGYSVSREKKERFSLILESASTNQTSMYLCASSRYGTGDEKLFFGSGTQLSVL.

The chain combines TRBV28 with TRBJ2-7; D not resolved. CDR3 length: 13 amino acids. V dropped 4 bases and J dropped 2 bases, with 9 bases sitting between them. From germline, CDR1 is MDHEN and CDR2 SYDVKM. DNA for the CDR3: TGTGCCAGCAGTTACAACTCGCCCTACGAGCAGTACTTC. Translating it yields CASSYNSPYEQYF.

V usage is TRBV29-1 and J usage is TRBJ2-5; TRBD1 might be the D (6 bases). Trimming took off 1 base at V and 11 bases at J, with 20 bases between the two ends. CDR1 SQVTM and CDR2 ANQGSEA come from the germline V gene. CDR3 size: 14 residues. The DNA of the CDR3 is TGCAGCGTTGAAGGTCAGGGACACCTCGATGAGCAGTACTTC. This translates into CSVEGQGHLDEQYF. The whole variable domain, remainder taken from reference TRBV29-1 and TRBJ2-5, is SAVISQKPSRDICQRGTSLTIQCQVDSQVTMMFWYRQQPGQSLTLIATANQGSEATYESGFVIDKFPISRPNLTFSTLTVSNMSPEDSSIYLCSVEGQGHLDEQYFGPGTRLLVL.

Remarks on this clonotype: One end of the junction is discordant with germline, which a read error may explain. V gene TRBV6-6 combines with J gene TRBJ2-1, with unresolved D. Germline-derived CDR1 and CDR2 are MNHNY and SVGAGI (reference sequence). This CDR3 comprises 17 residues. CDR3 nucleotide sequence: TGTGCCAGCAGTCACTCTACGGGCTCGATTCTCTACAATGAGCAGTTCTTC. Translation gives CASSHSTGSILYNEQFF.

The chain has TRBV20-1 and TRBJ1-5, with D perhaps matching TRBD1 (5 bases). The CDR3 extends over 14 amino acids. The germline V gene encodes CDR1 DFQATT and CDR2 SNEGSKA (reference sequence). V was shortened by 5 bases and J by 3 bases, with 14 bases between the two germline ends. The CDR3 region is CSASPRQINQPQHF. As DNA, the CDR3 is TGCAGTGCTTCCCCTAGACAGATCAATCAGCCCCAGCATTTT.

The V and J genes are TRBV20-1 and TRBJ1-3; no definite D call. Germline V gene data show CDR1 as DFQATT and CDR2 as SNEGSKA (reference sequence). This CDR3 region has 13 residues. Trimming pared 2 bases from V and 2 bases from J, leaving 7 bases between. CDR3 protein: CSARTVTGNTIYF. CDR3 nucleotides: TGCAGTGCTAGAACGGTTACTGGAAACACCATATATTTT.

The chain employs TRBV12-5 and TRBJ2-7; TRBD1 matches 7 bases. The germline CDR1 and CDR2 sequences are LGHNT and FRNRAP. This CDR3 spans 17 amino acids. V shed 0 bases, J shed 0 bases, and the junction held 8 bases outside the gene matches. The DNA for the CDR3 is TGTGCTAGTGGTTTGGTAGTAGGGGGCACGAACTCCTACGAGCAGTACTTC. It is translated as CASGLVVGGTNSYEQYF.

The chain couples TRBV2 to TRBJ2-3; the D gene could be TRBD1 or TRBD2 (6 bases each). Germline lookup yields CDR1 SNHLY and CDR2 FYNNEI. This CDR3 is built from 16 residues. The V and J ends lost 4 bases and 4 bases respectively, with 18 bases between them. In nucleotides, the CDR3 is TGTGCCAGCAGTGTGAGGAGGGGGTATGGTCCAGATACGCAGTATTTT. Its translation is CASSVRRGYGPDTQYF.

In DNA, the CDR3 is TGTGCCAGCATTGATAACTGGGATAATTCACCCCTCCACTTT. Translated: CASIDNWDNSPLHF. The chain uses TRBV2 and TRBJ1-6; D is unresolved. The CDR3 is 14 amino acids. Germline CDR1 and CDR2: SNHLY and FYNNEI. Trimming cost V 7 bases and J 5 bases, with 12 bases left between them.

The table lists this clonotype with a few counts. V gene TRBV6-5 combines with J gene TRBJ2-1; D is undetermined. Germline values: CDR1 MNHEY, CDR2 SVGAGI. The CDR3 extends over 12 amino acids. The V and J ends lost 11 bases and 0 bases respectively, with 8 bases between them. For the CDR3, the DNA is TGTGCCGCCGGACGCTCCTACAATGAGCAGTTCTTC. The encoded protein is CAAGRSYNEQFF.

The chain uses TRBV7-2 and TRBJ2-1; D is unresolved. Trimming removed 1 base from V and 6 bases from J, with 10 bases in between. The CDR3 loop spans 14 amino acids. Germline CDR1 reads SGHTA; CDR2 reads FQGNSA. CDR3 in amino acids: CASSLVGLINEQFF. The DNA for the CDR3 is TGTGCCAGCAGCTTAGTAGGTCTTATCAATGAGCAGTTCTTC.

The chain uses TRBV12-5 and TRBJ2-3; no clear D gene. Germline CDR1 is LGHNT and CDR2 is FRNRAP. CDR3 length: 13 residues. V dropped 9 bases and J dropped 0 bases, with 10 bases sitting between them. The CDR3 nucleotides read TGTGCTAGCATTTCGCCTAGCACAGATACGCAGTATTTT. It is translated as CASISPSTDTQYF.

The V call is TRBV4-3, the J call TRBJ2-7, with D unclear. Trimming took 0 bases from V and 2 from J, leaving 11 bases between them. The germline V gene has CDR1 LGHNA and CDR2 YSLEER. The CDR3 has 15 amino acids. CDR3 in amino acids: CASSQESEETYEQYF. CDR3 sequence (DNA): TGCGCCAGCAGCCAAGAGAGTGAGGAAACCTACGAGCAGTACTTC.

The J gene is TRBJ2-7, the V gene TRBV27; D call uncertain. This CDR3 spans 14 amino acids. The V end lost 5 bases, the J end lost 1 base, and 12 bases lay between the germline ends. Germline V gene data show CDR1 as MNHEY and CDR2 as SMNVEV (reference sequence). CDR3 amino acids: CASSPLPQSYEQYF. The DNA for the CDR3 is TGTGCCAGCAGTCCCCTCCCTCAGTCCTACGAGCAGTACTTC.

This sequence joins TRBV18 and TRBJ2-3; D is perhaps TRBD2 (6 bases). The CDR3 has 16 residues. Trimming removed 3 bases from V and 4 bases from J, with 17 bases in between. Germline CDR1 and CDR2: KGHSH and LQKENI. The CDR3 DNA follows: TGTGCCAGCTCACCCCGGACCACCGGGGACTCAGATACGCAGTATTTT. This translates into CASSPRTTGDSDTQYF.

The chain carries TRBV29-1 and TRBJ1-1; possible D gene TRBD1, 5 bases. Germline V CDR1 and CDR2: SQVTM, ANQGSEA. Trimming took 1 base from V and 7 from J, leaving 13 bases between them. This CDR3 has 13 amino acids. The CDR3: CSVEGQGAFEAFF. CDR3 DNA: TGCAGCGTTGAAGGTCAAGGGGCGTTTGAAGCTTTCTTT.

V is TRBV4-2 and J is TRBJ1-2, with 7 bases that match TRBD1. Germline lookup yields CDR1 LGHNA and CDR2 YNFKEQ. This CDR3 has 14 amino acids. Unmatched junction bases numbered 6, after V lost 1 base and J lost 7 bases. The CDR3 DNA follows: TGTGCCAGCAGCCAAGTGGAGGGGGCGCCTGGCTACACCTTC. Translated, it gives CASSQVEGAPGYTF.

This clonotype showed up just a few times. V is TRBV4-2 and J is TRBJ2-5; 9 bases fit TRBD2. J gave up 3 bases and V 1 base, and 3 bases lay outside the gene matches. The CDR3 runs 15 residues. Per the germline V gene, CDR1 is LGHNA and CDR2 is YNFKEQ. CDR3 in amino acids: CASSQVTSGEETQYF. The CDR3 DNA sequence: TGTGCCAGCAGCCAAGTGACTAGCGGCGAAGAGACCCAGTACTTC.